The TCR beta chain described here comes from a study of blood T cell repertoires in COVID-19. This table comes from immunoSEQ multiplex PCR, and its TCRdb copy is limited to in-frame clones, with some not included. The top ten hold roughly 12% of the sample, which has some 100,000 clones, roughly 80% seen once. Trimming removed 3 bases from V and 5 bases from J; junction bases left unmatched: 6. Germline CDR1 reads MNHNS; CDR2 reads SASEGT. The CDR3 covers 14 residues. The clonotype was recovered from a woman between 65 and 79 years old with acute or convalescent COVID-19. The sample consisted of peripheral blood. The J gene is TRBJ2-7, the V gene TRBV6-1; 8 positions match TRBD1. CDR3 amino acids: CASSETAGGHEQYV. The CDR3 nucleotides are TGTGCCAGCAGTGAGACGGCAGGGGGCCACGAGCAGTACGTC.